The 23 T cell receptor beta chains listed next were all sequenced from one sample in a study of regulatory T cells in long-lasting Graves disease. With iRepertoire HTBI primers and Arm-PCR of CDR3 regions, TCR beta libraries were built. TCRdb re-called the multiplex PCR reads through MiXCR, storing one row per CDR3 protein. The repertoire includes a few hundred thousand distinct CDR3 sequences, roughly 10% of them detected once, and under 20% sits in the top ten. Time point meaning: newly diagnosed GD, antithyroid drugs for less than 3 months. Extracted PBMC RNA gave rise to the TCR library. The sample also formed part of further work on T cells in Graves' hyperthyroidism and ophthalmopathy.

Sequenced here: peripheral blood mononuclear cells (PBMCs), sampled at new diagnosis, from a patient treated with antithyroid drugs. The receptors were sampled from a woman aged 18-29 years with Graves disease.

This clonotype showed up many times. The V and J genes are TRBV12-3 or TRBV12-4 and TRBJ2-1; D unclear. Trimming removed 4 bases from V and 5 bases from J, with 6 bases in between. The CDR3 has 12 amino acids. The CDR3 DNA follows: TGTGCCAGCAGTTACTTCCACAATGAGCAGTTCTTC. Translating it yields CASSYFHNEQFF.

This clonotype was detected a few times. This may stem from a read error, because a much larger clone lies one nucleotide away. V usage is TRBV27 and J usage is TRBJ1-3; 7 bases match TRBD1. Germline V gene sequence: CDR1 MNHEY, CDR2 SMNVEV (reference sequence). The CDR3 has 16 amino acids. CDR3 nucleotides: TGTGCCAGCAGCGCGAACAGGGGATACTCTGGAGACACCATATATTTT. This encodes CASSANRGYSGDTIYF.

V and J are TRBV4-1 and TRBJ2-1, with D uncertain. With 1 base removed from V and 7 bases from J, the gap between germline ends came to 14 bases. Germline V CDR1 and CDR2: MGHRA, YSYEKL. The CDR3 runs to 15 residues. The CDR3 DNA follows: TGCGCCAGCAGCCAAGTAGCCCTCTCTTTTAATGAGCAGTTCTTC. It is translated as CASSQVALSFNEQFF.

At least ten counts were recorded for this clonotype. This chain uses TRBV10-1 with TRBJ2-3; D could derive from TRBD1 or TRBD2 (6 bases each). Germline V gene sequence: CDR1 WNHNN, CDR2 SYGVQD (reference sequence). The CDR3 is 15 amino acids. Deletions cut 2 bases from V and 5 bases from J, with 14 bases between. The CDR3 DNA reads TGCGCCAGCAGTGAGGGTGGCAGGGGAGGAGATACGCAGTATTTT. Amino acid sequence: CASSEGGRGGDTQYF.

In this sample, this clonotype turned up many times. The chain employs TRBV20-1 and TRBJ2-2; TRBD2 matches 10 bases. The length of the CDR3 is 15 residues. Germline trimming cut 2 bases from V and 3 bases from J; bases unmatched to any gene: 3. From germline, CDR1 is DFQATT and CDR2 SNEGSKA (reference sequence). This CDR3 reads CSARYLAGDTGELFF. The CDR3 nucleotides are TGCAGTGCTAGATATCTAGCGGGAGACACCGGGGAGCTGTTTTTT.

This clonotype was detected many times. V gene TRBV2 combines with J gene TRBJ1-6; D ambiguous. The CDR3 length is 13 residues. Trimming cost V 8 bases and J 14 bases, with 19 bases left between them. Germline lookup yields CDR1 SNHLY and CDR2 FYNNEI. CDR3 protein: CASGPGVSRALHF. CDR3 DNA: TGTGCCAGCGGCCCAGGCGTATCAAGAGCCCTCCACTTT.

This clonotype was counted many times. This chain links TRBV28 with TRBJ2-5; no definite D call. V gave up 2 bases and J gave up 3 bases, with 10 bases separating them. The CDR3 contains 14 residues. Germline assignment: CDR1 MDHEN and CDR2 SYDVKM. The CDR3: CASSLGFAKETQYF. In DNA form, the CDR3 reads TGTGCCAGCAGTTTAGGGTTTGCGAAAGAGACCCAGTACTTC.

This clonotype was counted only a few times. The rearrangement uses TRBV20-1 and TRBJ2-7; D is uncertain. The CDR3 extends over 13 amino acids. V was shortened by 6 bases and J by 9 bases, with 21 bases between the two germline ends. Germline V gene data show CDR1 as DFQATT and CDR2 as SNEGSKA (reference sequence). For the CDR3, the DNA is TGCAGTGCCATGAATGATGCAGGTTTAGGGCAGTACGTC. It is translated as CSAMNDAGLGQYV.

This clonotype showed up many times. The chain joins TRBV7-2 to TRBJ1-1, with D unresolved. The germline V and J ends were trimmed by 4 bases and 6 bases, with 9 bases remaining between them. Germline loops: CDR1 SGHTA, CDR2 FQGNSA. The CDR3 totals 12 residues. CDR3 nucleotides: TGTGCCAGCAGCTCAGACGGGCCTGAAGCTTTCTTT. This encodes CASSSDGPEAFF.

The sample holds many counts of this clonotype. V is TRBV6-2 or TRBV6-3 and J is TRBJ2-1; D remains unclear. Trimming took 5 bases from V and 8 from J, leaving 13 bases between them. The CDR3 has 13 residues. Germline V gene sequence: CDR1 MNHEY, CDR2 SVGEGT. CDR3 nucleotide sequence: TGTGCCAGCAGTAGGTTTAAGAACGATGAGCAGTTCTTC. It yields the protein CASSRFKNDEQFF.

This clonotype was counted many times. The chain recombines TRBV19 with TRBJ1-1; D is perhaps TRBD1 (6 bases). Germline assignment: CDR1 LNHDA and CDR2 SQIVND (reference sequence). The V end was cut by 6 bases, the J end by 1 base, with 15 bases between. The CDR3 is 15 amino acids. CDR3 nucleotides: TGTGCCAGTAGGACAACCGGGACACCGAACACTGAAGCTTTCTTT. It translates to CASRTTGTPNTEAFF.

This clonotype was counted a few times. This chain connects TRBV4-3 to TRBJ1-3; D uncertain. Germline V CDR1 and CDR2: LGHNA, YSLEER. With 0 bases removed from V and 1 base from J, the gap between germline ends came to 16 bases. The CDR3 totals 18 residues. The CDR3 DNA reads TGCGCCAGCAGCCAAGATCCCTACCAGGCCGCTTCTGGAAACACCATATATTTT. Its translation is CASSQDPYQAASGNTIYF.

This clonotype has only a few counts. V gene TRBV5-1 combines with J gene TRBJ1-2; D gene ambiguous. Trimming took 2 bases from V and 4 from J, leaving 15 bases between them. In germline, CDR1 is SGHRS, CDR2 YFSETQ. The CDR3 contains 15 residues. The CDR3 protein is CASSFGESEGYGYTF. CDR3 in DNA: TGCGCCAGCAGCTTTGGTGAGAGTGAGGGCTATGGCTACACCTTC.

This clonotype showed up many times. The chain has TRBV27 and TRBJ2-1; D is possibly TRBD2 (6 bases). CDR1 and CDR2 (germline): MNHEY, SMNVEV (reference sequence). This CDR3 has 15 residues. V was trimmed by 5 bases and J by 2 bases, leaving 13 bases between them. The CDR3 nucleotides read TGTGCCAGCAGTCCCGATAGCGGCACCTACAATGAGCAGTTCTTC. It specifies CASSPDSGTYNEQFF.

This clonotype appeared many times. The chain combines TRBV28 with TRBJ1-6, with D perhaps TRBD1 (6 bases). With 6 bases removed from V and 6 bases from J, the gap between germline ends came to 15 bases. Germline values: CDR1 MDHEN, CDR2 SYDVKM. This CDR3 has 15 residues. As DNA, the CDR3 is TGTGCCAGCAGCCAACCCGGACAGAGTAATTCACCCCTCCACTTT. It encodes CASSQPGQSNSPLHF.

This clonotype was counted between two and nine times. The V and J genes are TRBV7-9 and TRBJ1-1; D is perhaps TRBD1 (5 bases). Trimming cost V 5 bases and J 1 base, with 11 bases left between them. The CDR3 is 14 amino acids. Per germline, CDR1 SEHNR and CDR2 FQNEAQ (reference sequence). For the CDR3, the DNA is TGTGCCAGCAGCCCCAGGGTCGAGAACACTGAAGCTTTCTTT. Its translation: CASSPRVENTEAFF. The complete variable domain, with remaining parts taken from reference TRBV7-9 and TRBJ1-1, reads DTGVSQNPRHKITKRGQNVTFRCDPISEHNRLYWYRQTLGQGPEFLTYFQNEAQLEKSRLLSDRFSAERPKGSFSTLEIQRTEQGDSAMYLCASSPRVENTEAFFGQGTRLTVV.

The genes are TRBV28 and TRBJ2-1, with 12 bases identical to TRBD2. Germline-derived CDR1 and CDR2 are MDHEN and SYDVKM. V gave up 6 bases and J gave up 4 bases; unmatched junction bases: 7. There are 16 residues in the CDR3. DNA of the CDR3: TGTGCCAGCAGCCACGGCGGGACTAGCGGGTACAATGAGCAGTTCTTC. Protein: CASSHGGTSGYNEQFF.

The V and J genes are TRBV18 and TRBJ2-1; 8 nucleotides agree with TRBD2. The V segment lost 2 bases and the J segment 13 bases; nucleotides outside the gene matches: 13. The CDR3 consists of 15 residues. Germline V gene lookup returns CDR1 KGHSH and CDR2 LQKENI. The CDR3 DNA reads TGTGCCAGCTCACCAGTTGGCGGTTCGCGGGAGGCACAGTTCTTC. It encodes CASSPVGGSREAQFF.

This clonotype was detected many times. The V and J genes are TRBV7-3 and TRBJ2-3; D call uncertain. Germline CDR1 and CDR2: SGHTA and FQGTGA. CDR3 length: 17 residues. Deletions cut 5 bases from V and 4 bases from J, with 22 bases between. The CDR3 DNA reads TGTGCCAGCAGCCCAACTGGGCTGAGGCATTTTGCAGATACGCAGTATTTT. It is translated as CASSPTGLRHFADTQYF. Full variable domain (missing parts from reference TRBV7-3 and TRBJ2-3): GAGVSQTPSNKVTEKGKYVELRCDPISGHTALYWYRQSLGQGPEFLIYFQGTGAADDSGLPNDRFFAVRPEGSVSTLKIQRTERGDSAVYLCASSPTGLRHFADTQYFGPGTRLTVL.

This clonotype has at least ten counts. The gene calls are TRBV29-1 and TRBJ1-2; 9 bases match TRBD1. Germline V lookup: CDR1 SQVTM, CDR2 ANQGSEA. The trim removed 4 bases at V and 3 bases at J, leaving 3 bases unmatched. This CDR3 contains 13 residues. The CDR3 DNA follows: TGCAGCGTTGCGGGACAGGGCTACTATGGCTACACCTTC. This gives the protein CSVAGQGYYGYTF. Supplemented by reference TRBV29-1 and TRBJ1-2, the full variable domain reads SAVISQKPSRDICQRGTSLTIQCQVDSQVTMMFWYRQQPGQSLTLIATANQGSEATYESGFVIDKFPISRPNLTFSTLTVSNMSPEDSSIYLCSVAGQGYYGYTFGSGTRLTVV.

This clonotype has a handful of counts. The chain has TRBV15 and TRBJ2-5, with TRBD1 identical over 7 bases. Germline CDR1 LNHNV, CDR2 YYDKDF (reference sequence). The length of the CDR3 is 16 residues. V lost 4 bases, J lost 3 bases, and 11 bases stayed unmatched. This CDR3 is CATSTGQIIGKETQYF. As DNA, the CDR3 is TGTGCCACCAGCACGGGACAGATTATAGGAAAAGAGACCCAGTACTTC.

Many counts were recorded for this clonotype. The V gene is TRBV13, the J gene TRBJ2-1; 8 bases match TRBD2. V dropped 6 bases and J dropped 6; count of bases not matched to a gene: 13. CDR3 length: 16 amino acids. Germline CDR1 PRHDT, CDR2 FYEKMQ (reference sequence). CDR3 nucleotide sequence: TGTGCCAGCAGGCTCAGCGGGGGACTAAGGGGCAATGAGCAGTTCTTC. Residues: CASRLSGGLRGNEQFF.

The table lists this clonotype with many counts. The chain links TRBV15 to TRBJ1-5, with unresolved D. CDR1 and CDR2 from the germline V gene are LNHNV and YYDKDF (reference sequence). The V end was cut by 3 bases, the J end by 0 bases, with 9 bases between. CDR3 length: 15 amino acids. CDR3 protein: CATSSGSYSNQPQHF. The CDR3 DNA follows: TGTGCCACCAGCAGTGGATCTTATAGCAATCAGCCCCAGCATTTT. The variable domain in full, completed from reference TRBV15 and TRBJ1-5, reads DAMVIQNPRYQVTQFGKPVTLSCSQTLNHNVMYWYQQKSSQAPKLLFHYYDKDFNNEADTPDNFQSRRPNTSFCFLDIRSPGLGDTAMYLCATSSGSYSNQPQHFGDGTRLSIL.